This TCR beta chain was sequenced during a study of blood T cell repertoires in COVID-19. Study-wide background: Whether acute or convalescent, the COVID-19 samples came from the United States, Italy and Spain. T cells, B-cell-depleted T cells, or PBMCs provided the cDNA or gDNA that served as material.

Original handling: Reference gene primer amplification in the assay estimated nucleated cell counts. Profiling relied on immunoSEQ multiplex PCR, and the TCRdb table lists in-frame clones only, not all of them. That table is the source of V, J and clone size, and D and trimming were worked out from the DNA. This sample yields fewer than 200,000 clones, of which roughly 81% are seen a single time; 1.1% belongs to the top ten. The V end lost 2 bases, the J end lost 8 bases, and 12 bases lay between the germline ends. CDR3 size: 14 residues. Per the germline V gene, CDR1 is MNHEY and CDR2 is SVGAGI. J is TRBJ1-4 and V is TRBV6-5, with D maybe TRBD1 (5 bases). The sequenced material came from peripheral blood. The sequence came from a man in his forties or fifties with acute or convalescent COVID-19. In DNA, the CDR3 is TGTGCCAGCAGTTACCAAGGGGCTTCGGAAAAACTGTTTTTT. Protein product: CASSYQGASEKLFF.